This T cell receptor (beta chain) comes out of a study of CD8 T cells in Susac syndrome (dated by TCRdb to between 2018 and 2021). Some background on the complete study: The study used repertoire sequencing to test whether antigen drove CD8+ T cell activation and differentiation in Susac syndrome. CD8+ T cell repertoire clonality was compared between about a dozen healthy donors, approximately 14 Susac syndrome patients and some 15 multiple sclerosis patients. Overall results and qualifications from the work: The number of individuals in the TCR sequencing and HLA analysis was recognized as being relatively small.

High-throughput TCR beta sequencing profiled peripheral blood CD8+ and CD4+ T cells from healthy donors, Susac syndrome patients and multiple sclerosis patients. The multiple sclerosis controls were treatment-naive patients whose relapsing-remitting disease, either stable or active, fulfilled the revised McDonald criteria. Bulk CD8+ and CD4+ T cells were purified magnetically by negative isolation, whereas CD8+ TEMRA cells were enriched by FACS. Blood was drawn into EDTA tubes, processed within 24 hours, and PBMCs were isolated by density gradient centrifugation. PBMCs destined for TCR sequencing were cryopreserved in liquid nitrogen and later thawed in a 37 °C water bath. The sorted or isolated CD4+, CD8+ and CD8+ TEMRA cells had a purity of 90% or higher. A word on this clonotype: Its antigen remains unidentified. No per-base quality is available; no much larger clone lies one base away.

RNA was extracted using the RNeasy kit, and about 0.45 to 1 ug of the RNA was reverse transcribed with random hexamers. The immunoSEQ multiplex PCR assay, covering 54 Vbeta and 13 Jbeta segments, was used to amplify TCR beta CDR3 regions. PCR amplification bias was corrected by using a synthetic template baseline for primer optimization and computational correction. The published analysis was carried out like this. Reads were annotated to V, D and J genes according to IMGT and were analyzed with immunoSEQ Analyzer, with only productive sequences retained. Clonality was calculated as one minus the Shannon entropy normalized by log2 of the number of productive unique sequences. For each patient and control, public and private clones were evaluated within the 100 most prevalent clones. A clone was defined as Susac-specific if it was absent from the healthy and MS cohorts, from about 1,100 published viral clones and from other ImmuneACCESS disease sequences. The raw public reads went through TCRdb reprocessing: fastp at Q25, MiXCR clone calling, in-frame beta chains kept. Each entry is one CDR3 protein sequence, shown with its most common DNA and genes. For this entry, the V and J calls and clone size follow TCRdb and not the study's own pipeline. A total of hundreds of thousands of distinct CDR3 sequences appear in this sample, approximately 90% of them only once. The top ten clonotypes cover approximately 0.13% of the sample.

This receptor was identified in a human donor with multiple sclerosis. Sequences were obtained from CD8+ T cells from PBMCs.

The DNA is as follows: TGCAGTGCTTCTTTCCCTCAGCGGACCAATACCTACGAGCAGTACTTC. It specifies CSASFPQRTNTYEQYF. The chain is assembled from TRBV20-1 and TRBJ2-7; possibly the D gene is TRBD2, per 5 matching bases. From cysteine to phenylalanine, the CDR3 is 16 amino acids long. This entry keeps only the CDR3 DNA: 48 bases, framed from base 1. A distance of 22 bases separates the germline ends of V and J, which lose 5 bases and 2 bases respectively. CDR1 and CDR2 are read off the germline V gene (reference sequence) as DFQATT and SNEGSKA.